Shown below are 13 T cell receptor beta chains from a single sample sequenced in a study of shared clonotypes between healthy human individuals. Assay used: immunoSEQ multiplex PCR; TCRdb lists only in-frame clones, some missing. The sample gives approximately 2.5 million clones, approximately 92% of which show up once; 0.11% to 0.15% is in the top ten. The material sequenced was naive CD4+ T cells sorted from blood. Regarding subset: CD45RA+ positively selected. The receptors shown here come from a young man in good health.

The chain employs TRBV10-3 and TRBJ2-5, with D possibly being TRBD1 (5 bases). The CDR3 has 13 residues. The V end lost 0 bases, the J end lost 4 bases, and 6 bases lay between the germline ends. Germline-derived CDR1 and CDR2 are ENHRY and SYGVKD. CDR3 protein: CAISESDRETQYF. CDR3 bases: TGTGCCATCAGTGAGTCCGACAGAGAGACCCAGTACTTC.

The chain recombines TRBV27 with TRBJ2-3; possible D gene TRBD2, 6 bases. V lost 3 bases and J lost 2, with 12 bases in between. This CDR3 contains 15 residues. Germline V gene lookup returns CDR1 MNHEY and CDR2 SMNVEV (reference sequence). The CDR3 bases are TGTGCCAGCAGTTTTATGGGGGGTAACACAGATACGCAGTATTTT. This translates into CASSFMGGNTDTQYF.

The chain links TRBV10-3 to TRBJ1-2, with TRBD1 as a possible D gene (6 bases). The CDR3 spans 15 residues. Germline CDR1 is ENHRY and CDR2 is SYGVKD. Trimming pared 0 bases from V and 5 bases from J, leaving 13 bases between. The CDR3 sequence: CAISESTGPTYGYTF. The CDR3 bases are TGTGCCATCAGTGAGTCTACAGGGCCCACATATGGCTACACCTTC.

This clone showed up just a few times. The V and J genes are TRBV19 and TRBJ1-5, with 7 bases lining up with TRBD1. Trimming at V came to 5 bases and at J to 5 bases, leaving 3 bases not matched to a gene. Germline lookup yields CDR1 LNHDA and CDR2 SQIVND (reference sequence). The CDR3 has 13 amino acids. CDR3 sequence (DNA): TGTGCCAGTAGTGATGACAGGGATCAGCCCCAGCATTTT. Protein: CASSDDRDQPQHF.

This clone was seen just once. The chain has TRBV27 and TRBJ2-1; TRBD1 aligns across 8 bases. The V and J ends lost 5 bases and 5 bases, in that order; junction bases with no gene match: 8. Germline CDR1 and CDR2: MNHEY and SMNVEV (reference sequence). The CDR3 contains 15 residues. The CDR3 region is CASSNLRDRNNEQFF. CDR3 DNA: TGTGCCAGCAGTAACCTCCGGGACAGGAACAATGAGCAGTTCTTC.

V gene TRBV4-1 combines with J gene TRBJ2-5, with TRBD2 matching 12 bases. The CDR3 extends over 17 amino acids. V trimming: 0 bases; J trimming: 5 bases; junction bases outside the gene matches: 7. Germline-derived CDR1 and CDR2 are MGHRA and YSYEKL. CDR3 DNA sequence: TGCGCCAGCAGCCAAGATTCGACTAGCGGGAGTGTCGAGACCCAGTACTTC. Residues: CASSQDSTSGSVETQYF.

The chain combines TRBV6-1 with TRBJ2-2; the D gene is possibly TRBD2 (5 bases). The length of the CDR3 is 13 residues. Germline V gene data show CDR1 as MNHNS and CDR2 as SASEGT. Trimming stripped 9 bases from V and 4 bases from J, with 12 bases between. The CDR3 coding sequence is TGTGCCAGTCGCGGGTCGGTCACCGGGGAGCTGTTTTTT. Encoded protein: CASRGSVTGELFF.

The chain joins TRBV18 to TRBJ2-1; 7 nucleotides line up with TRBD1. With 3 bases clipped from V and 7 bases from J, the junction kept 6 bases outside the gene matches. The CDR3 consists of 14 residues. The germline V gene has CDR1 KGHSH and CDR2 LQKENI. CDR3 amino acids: CASSPDRARNEQFF. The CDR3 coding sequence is TGTGCCAGCTCACCCGACAGGGCTCGGAATGAGCAGTTCTTC.

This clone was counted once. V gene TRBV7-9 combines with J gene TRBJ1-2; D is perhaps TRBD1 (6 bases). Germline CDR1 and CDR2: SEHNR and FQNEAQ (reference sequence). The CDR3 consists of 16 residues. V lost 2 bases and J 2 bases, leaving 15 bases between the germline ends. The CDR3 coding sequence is TGTGCCAGCAGCTTATTCGGCAGGGGAGAGAACTATGGCTACACCTTC. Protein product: CASSLFGRGENYGYTF.

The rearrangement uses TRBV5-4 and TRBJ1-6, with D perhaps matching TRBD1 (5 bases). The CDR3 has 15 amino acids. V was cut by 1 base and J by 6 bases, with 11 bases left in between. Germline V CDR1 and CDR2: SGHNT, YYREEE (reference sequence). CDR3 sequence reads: CASSLWAGSNSPLHF. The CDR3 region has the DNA TGTGCCAGCAGCTTGTGGGCAGGGAGTAATTCACCCCTCCACTTT.

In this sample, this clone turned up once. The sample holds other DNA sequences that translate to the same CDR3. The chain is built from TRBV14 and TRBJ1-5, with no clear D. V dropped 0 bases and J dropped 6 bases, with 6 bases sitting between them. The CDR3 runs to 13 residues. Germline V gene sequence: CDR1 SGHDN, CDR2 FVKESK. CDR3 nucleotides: TGTGCCAGCAGCCAAGACCTTCGTCAGCCCCAGCATTTT. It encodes CASSQDLRQPQHF.

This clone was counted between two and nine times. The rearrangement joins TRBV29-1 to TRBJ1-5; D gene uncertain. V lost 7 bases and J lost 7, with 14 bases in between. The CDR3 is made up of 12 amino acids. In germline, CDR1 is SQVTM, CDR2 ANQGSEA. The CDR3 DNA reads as TGCAGCGCCGGGGAGGGCGAACAGCCCCAGCATTTT. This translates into CSAGEGEQPQHF.

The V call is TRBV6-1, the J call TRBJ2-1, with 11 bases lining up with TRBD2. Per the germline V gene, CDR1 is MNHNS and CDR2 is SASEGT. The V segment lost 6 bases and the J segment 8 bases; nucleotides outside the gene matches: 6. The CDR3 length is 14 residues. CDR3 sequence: CASSALLAGDEQFF. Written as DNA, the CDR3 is TGTGCCAGCAGCGCATTACTAGCGGGAGATGAGCAGTTCTTC.